The 29 T cell receptor beta chains below come from one sample, sequenced in a study of T cell changes during pregnancy in multiple sclerosis. Sequenced by immunoSEQ multiplex PCR; TCRdb stores in-frame clones only, minus some. The table shows tens of thousands of clones, with around 93% occurring only once. Sample: peripheral blood, taken in the second trimester of pregnancy. All receptors derive from a female donor with multiple sclerosis, enrolled in a pregnancy study.

The rearrangement joins TRBV14 to TRBJ2-1; a possible D gene is TRBD1 (6 bases). CDR1 and CDR2 (germline): SGHDN, FVKESK. CDR3 length: 17 residues. V was shortened by 3 bases and J by 3 bases, with 18 bases between the two germline ends. The CDR3 DNA follows: TGTGCCAGCAGCCACCAGAAAACCGGGACAATCTACAATGAGCAGTTCTTC. Protein: CASSHQKTGTIYNEQFF.

DNA of the CDR3: TGTGCCAGCAGGGCCGGGACAGGGAAAGGGGGGAACACTGAAGCTTTCTTT. It specifies CASRAGTGKGGNTEAFF. This chain connects TRBV28 to TRBJ1-1; TRBD1 aligns across 9 bases. The CDR3 runs to 17 residues. Germline-derived CDR1 and CDR2 are MDHEN and SYDVKM. J lost 1 base, V lost 6 bases, and 12 bases had no gene match.

V usage is TRBV6-5 and J usage is TRBJ1-6; tentatively, D is TRBD1 (5 bases). Germline CDR1 and CDR2: MNHEY and SVGAGI. With 6 bases removed from V and 13 bases from J, the gap between germline ends came to 16 bases. The CDR3 sequence is 13 residues long. The CDR3 spells CASSPEDTRPLHF. The DNA of the CDR3 is TGTGCCAGCAGCCCCGAGGACACACGGCCCCTCCACTTT.

The genes are TRBV7-2 and TRBJ2-5; 7 bases fit TRBD1. V was clipped by 0 bases and J by 0 bases; unmatched bases: 7. This CDR3 has 17 amino acids. Per the germline V gene, CDR1 is SGHTA and CDR2 is FQGNSA. Here the CDR3 reads CASSLAPEQGYQETQYF. The CDR3 DNA sequence: TGTGCCAGCAGCTTAGCGCCAGAACAGGGGTACCAAGAGACCCAGTACTTC.

This chain links TRBV5-1 with TRBJ1-1; possibly TRBD1 for D (6 bases). There are 16 residues in the CDR3. The germline V gene encodes CDR1 SGHRS and CDR2 YFSETQ. V was trimmed by 4 bases and J by 0 bases, leaving 16 bases between them. CDR3 region: CASSKGHSNMNTEAFF. DNA of the CDR3: TGCGCCAGCAGCAAGGGACACTCGAACATGAACACTGAAGCTTTCTTT.

This clone was recorded only once. V is TRBV5-1 and J is TRBJ2-3; 7 bases are a match to TRBD2. This CDR3 has 16 residues. The ends lost 4 bases at V and 0 bases at J; junction bases unmatched: 8. Per germline, CDR1 SGHRS and CDR2 YFSETQ. This chain's CDR3 is CASSSWAGASTDTQYF. The CDR3 DNA reads TGCGCCAGCAGCAGCTGGGCGGGAGCTAGCACAGATACGCAGTATTTT. The whole variable domain, filled in from reference TRBV5-1 and TRBJ2-3, reads KAGVTQTPRYLIKTRGQQVTLSCSPISGHRSVSWYQQTPGQGLQFLFEYFSETQRNKGNFPGRFSGRQFSNSRSEMNVSTLELGDSALYLCASSSWAGASTDTQYFGPGTRLTVL.

The rearrangement uses TRBV9 and TRBJ1-5; maybe TRBD1 (6 bases). Per germline, CDR1 SGDLS and CDR2 YYNGEE. The CDR3 is made up of 15 amino acids. V was clipped by 3 bases and J by 6 bases, with 16 bases between them. In nucleotides, the CDR3 is TGTGCCAGCAGCGAGGGGGTGGGGTCGGGTCAGCCCCAGCATTTT. Translating gives CASSEGVGSGQPQHF.

This clone was seen only once. The chain combines TRBV4-2 with TRBJ2-3; tentatively, D is TRBD2 (6 bases). CDR1 LGHNA and CDR2 YNFKEQ come from the germline V gene. Trimming left V 7 bases short and J 2 bases short, with 19 bases between. There are 16 residues in the CDR3. CDR3 region: CASTEGVGGVTDTQYF. For the CDR3, the DNA is TGTGCCAGCACCGAGGGAGTGGGAGGTGTCACAGATACGCAGTATTTT.

This clone was seen a single time. V and J are TRBV6-5 and TRBJ2-7; maybe TRBD2 (5 bases). Germline CDR1 reads MNHEY; CDR2 reads SVGAGI. V dropped 5 bases and J dropped 4 bases, with 15 bases sitting between them. CDR3 size: 14 residues. CDR3 DNA: TGTGCCAGCAGTGAGCCCGTTCGGGGTTACGAGCAGTACTTC. It encodes CASSEPVRGYEQYF.

Here the CDR3 DNA reads TGTGCCAGCTCACCACCGGCAGGGGACTCCTACAATGAGCAGTTCTTC. It is translated as CASSPPAGDSYNEQFF. The rearrangement joins TRBV18 to TRBJ2-1; possibly TRBD1 for D (6 bases). V lost 0 bases and J lost 0, with 9 bases in between. In germline, CDR1 is KGHSH, CDR2 LQKENI. CDR3 length: 16 residues.

V usage is TRBV19 and J usage is TRBJ2-5, with TRBD1 identical over 10 bases. The trim removed 4 bases at V and 4 bases at J, leaving 3 bases unmatched. CDR1 LNHDA and CDR2 SQIVND come from the germline V gene (reference sequence). This CDR3 comprises 14 residues. The CDR3 DNA sequence: TGTGCCAGTAGTACGACAGGGGGCGGAGAGACCCAGTACTTC. Translation gives CASSTTGGGETQYF. Looking up the rest from reference TRBV19 and TRBJ2-5 gives the full variable domain: DGGITQSPKYLFRKEGQNVTLSCEQNLNHDAMYWYRQDPGQGLRLIYYSQIVNDFQKGDIAEGYSVSREKKESFPLTVTSAQKNPTAFYLCASSTTGGGETQYFGPGTRLLVL.

This sequence joins TRBV5-4 and TRBJ1-1; D not resolved. The V gene lost 0 bases and the J gene lost 2 bases, with 8 bases spanning the gap. This CDR3 comprises 14 residues. Germline CDR1 reads SGHNT; CDR2 reads YYREEE (reference sequence). The CDR3 is CASSLGQINTEAFF. CDR3 nucleotide sequence: TGTGCCAGCAGCTTGGGGCAGATAAACACTGAAGCTTTCTTT.

The rearrangement links TRBV18 to TRBJ2-2, with TRBD1 identical over 7 bases. V was clipped by 3 bases and J by 1 base; unmatched bases: 5. Germline CDR1 is KGHSH and CDR2 is LQKENI. CDR3 size: 16 residues. CDR3 DNA sequence: TGTGCCAGCTCACCTCGAAGGACAGGGAACACCGGGGAGCTGTTTTTT. It is translated as CASSPRRTGNTGELFF.

The chain recombines TRBV6-5 with TRBJ1-2, with 9 bases fitting TRBD1. The junction had 6 bases not matched to a gene; V was cut back by 8 bases and J by 5 bases. This CDR3 has 13 amino acids. Germline assignment: CDR1 MNHEY and CDR2 SVGAGI. CDR3 region: CASHNRGLYGYTF. CDR3 in DNA: TGTGCCAGCCATAACAGGGGGCTGTATGGCTACACCTTC.

This chain joins TRBV7-2 and TRBJ2-6, with TRBD1 matching over 10 bases. CDR3 length equals 14 residues. Unmatched junction bases numbered 3, after V lost 5 bases and J lost 8 bases. Germline CDR1 reads SGHTA; CDR2 reads FQGNSA. CDR3 region: CASSRGQGTNVLTF. The CDR3 region has the DNA TGTGCCAGCAGCCGGGGACAGGGGACCAACGTCCTGACTTTC.

The chain has TRBV29-1 and TRBJ2-3, with TRBD2 matching 12 bases. After removal of 7 bases from V and 4 bases from J, the junction contained 12 bases not matched to a gene. Germline values: CDR1 SQVTM, CDR2 ANQGSEA. The CDR3 is 16 residues long. The CDR3 protein is CSGWTSGVLIADTQYF. CDR3 DNA sequence: TGCAGCGGTTGGACTAGCGGGGTTCTTATAGCAGATACGCAGTATTTT.

V is TRBV6-1 and J is TRBJ2-3; 7 positions match TRBD1. Germline-derived CDR1 and CDR2 are MNHNS and SASEGT. V lost 1 base to trimming and J lost 3 bases; unmatched junction nucleotides: 7. The CDR3 totals 16 residues. The CDR3 sequence is CASSEVSGTVTDTQYF. The CDR3, as DNA: TGTGCCAGCAGTGAAGTTTCTGGGACAGTGACAGATACGCAGTATTTT.

This clone showed up just once. V and J are TRBV5-1 and TRBJ2-6; 10 bases are a match to TRBD1. CDR3 size: 15 residues. CDR1 and CDR2 (germline): SGHRS, YFSETQ. J lost 2 bases, V lost 5 bases, and 1 base had no gene match. CDR3 bases: TGCGCCAGCAGGGGACAGGGGACTGGGGCCAACGTCCTGACTTTC. Translated, it gives CASRGQGTGANVLTF.

The V call is TRBV5-4, the J call TRBJ2-3; 7 nucleotides agree with TRBD1. V lost 4 bases to trimming and J lost 4 bases; unmatched junction nucleotides: 12. Germline values: CDR1 SGHNT, CDR2 YYREEE (reference sequence). The CDR3 runs to 16 residues. CDR3 DNA: TGTGCCAGCAGCGTTAAACAGGGGATAGGCTCAGATACGCAGTATTTT. It specifies CASSVKQGIGSDTQYF.

This rearrangement joins TRBV6-1 to TRBJ2-3, with 12 bases fitting TRBD2. CDR1 MNHNS and CDR2 SASEGT come from the germline V gene. With 4 bases clipped from V and 4 bases from J, the junction kept 0 bases outside the gene matches. The CDR3 is 14 residues long. The CDR3 spells CASSGLAGADTQYF. For the CDR3, the DNA is TGTGCCAGCAGTGGACTAGCGGGAGCAGATACGCAGTATTTT.

On this clone itself: A read error may account for a junction end that differs from germline. This chain joins TRBV28 and TRBJ2-2; D is perhaps TRBD2 (6 bases). Germline lookup yields CDR1 MDHEN and CDR2 SYDVKM. The CDR3 has 14 residues. The CDR3 is CASSLAGNAGELFF. DNA of the CDR3: TGTGCCAGCAGTTTGGCGGGGAACGCCGGGGAGCTGTTTTTT. Variable domain in full (rest from reference TRBV28 and TRBJ2-2): DVKVTQSSRYLVKRTGEKVFLECVQDMDHENMFWYRQDPGLGLRLIYFSYDVKMKEKGDIPEGYSVSREKKERFSLILESASTNQTSMYLCASSLAGNAGELFFGEGSRLTVL.

The chain has TRBV19 and TRBJ2-1, with 7 bases identical to TRBD2. After removal of 3 bases from V and 7 bases from J, the junction contained 6 bases not matched to a gene. Germline lookup yields CDR1 LNHDA and CDR2 SQIVND (reference sequence). The CDR3 has 14 residues. In DNA form, the CDR3 reads TGTGCCAGTAGTATCTTCGGGGAGGGGAATGAGCAGTTCTTC. Its protein product is CASSIFGEGNEQFF.

This chain uses TRBV19 with TRBJ2-1, with 11 positions matching TRBD2. Germline-derived CDR1 and CDR2 are LNHDA and SQIVND (reference sequence). The CDR3 spans 15 residues. V dropped 5 bases and J dropped 7; count of bases not matched to a gene: 7. The DNA for the CDR3 is TGTGCCAGTAGTCCACTAGCGGGAGATTTGAATGAGCAGTTCTTC. Translated, it gives CASSPLAGDLNEQFF.

This rearrangement joins TRBV5-1 to TRBJ1-1, with 11 bases identical to TRBD1. CDR1 SGHRS and CDR2 YFSETQ come from the germline V gene. The V and J ends lost 3 bases and 6 bases, in that order; junction bases with no gene match: 7. The CDR3 has 15 amino acids. The CDR3 DNA follows: TGCGCCAGCAGCTCCGGACAGGGGGCGCGGGCTGAAGCTTTCTTT. Its protein product is CASSSGQGARAEAFF.

In its sample, this clone was seen once. The CDR3 nucleotides are TGTGCCAGCAGCCAAGTTAATACGTACGGGAACACTGAAGCTTTCTTT. The encoded protein is CASSQVNTYGNTEAFF. The chain has TRBV4-2 and TRBJ1-1; no clear D. V dropped 1 base and J dropped 1 base, with 13 bases sitting between them. This CDR3 region has 16 residues. Germline V gene sequence: CDR1 LGHNA, CDR2 YNFKEQ.

The count of this clone is one. The V and J genes are TRBV5-1 and TRBJ2-7, with a possible D match to TRBD2 (7 bases). CDR3 size: 14 residues. V was clipped by 3 bases and J by 6 bases, with 16 bases between them. The germline gives CDR1 SGHRS, CDR2 YFSETQ. The DNA of the CDR3 is TGCGCCAGCAGCTGGGGGGGCGGTAGCGGCGAGCAGTACTTC. Its translation is CASSWGGGSGEQYF. Filled out from reference TRBV5-1 and TRBJ2-7, the complete variable domain reads KAGVTQTPRYLIKTRGQQVTLSCSPISGHRSVSWYQQTPGQGLQFLFEYFSETQRNKGNFPGRFSGRQFSNSRSEMNVSTLELGDSALYLCASSWGGGSGEQYFGPGTRLTVT.

This chain connects TRBV19 to TRBJ1-2; perhaps TRBD1 as D (6 bases). In germline, CDR1 is LNHDA, CDR2 SQIVND (reference sequence). The CDR3 spans 14 residues. DNA of the CDR3: TGTGCAGCTCGACCCGGGACAAAGGACTATGGCTACACCTTC. Protein sequence: CAARPGTKDYGYTF.

The DNA of the CDR3 is TGCGCCAGCAGCCCGATAAGCGACGGCACTGAAGCTTTCTTT. It specifies CASSPISDGTEAFF. The V gene is TRBV5-1, the J gene TRBJ1-1; D gene uncertain. The length of the CDR3 is 14 residues. The V gene's germline CDR1 is SGHRS and CDR2 YFSETQ. Trimming pared 4 bases from V and 4 bases from J, leaving 14 bases between. The entire variable domain, with the rest obtained from reference TRBV5-1 and TRBJ1-1, is as follows: KAGVTQTPRYLIKTRGQQVTLSCSPISGHRSVSWYQQTPGQGLQFLFEYFSETQRNKGNFPGRFSGRQFSNSRSEMNVSTLELGDSALYLCASSPISDGTEAFFGQGTRLTVV.

The CDR3 sequence: CASSGLRQGEAGGSYEQYF. CDR3 bases: TGCGCCAGCAGCGGCTTAAGACAGGGAGAAGCGGGAGGTTCCTACGAGCAGTACTTC. The rearrangement joins TRBV5-1 to TRBJ2-7; 9 bases map to TRBD2. Per the germline V gene, CDR1 is SGHRS and CDR2 is YFSETQ. The CDR3 extends over 19 amino acids. Unmatched junction bases numbered 18, after V lost 4 bases and J lost 1 base.